This T cell receptor beta chain emerged from a study of control samples from healthy donors and cancer patients. The germline CDR1 and CDR2 sequences are MGHDK and SYGVNS. V lost 3 bases, J lost 0 bases, and 9 bases lay in between. This CDR3 spans 15 amino acids. Only in-frame clones appear in the TCRdb table, and some are missing; sequencing was by immunoSEQ multiplex PCR. Among approximately 37,000 clones listed, 80% to 90% were seen once. This clone was counted only a few times. This sequence joins TRBV25-1 and TRBJ2-1, with unresolved D. This clonotype was obtained from a woman aged 60-75 years with lung cancer. Source material: PBMCs. The CDR3 DNA sequence: TGTGCCAGCAGTGATCCCGGGCGCTCCTACAATGAGCAGTTCTTC. Protein sequence: CASSDPGRSYNEQFF. The whole variable domain, remainder taken from reference TRBV25-1 and TRBJ2-1, is EADIYQTPRYLVIGTGKKITLECSQTMGHDKMYWYQQDPGMELHLIHYSYGVNSTEKGDLSSESTVSRIRTEHFPLTLESARPSHTSQYLCASSDPGRSYNEQFFGPGTRLTVL.